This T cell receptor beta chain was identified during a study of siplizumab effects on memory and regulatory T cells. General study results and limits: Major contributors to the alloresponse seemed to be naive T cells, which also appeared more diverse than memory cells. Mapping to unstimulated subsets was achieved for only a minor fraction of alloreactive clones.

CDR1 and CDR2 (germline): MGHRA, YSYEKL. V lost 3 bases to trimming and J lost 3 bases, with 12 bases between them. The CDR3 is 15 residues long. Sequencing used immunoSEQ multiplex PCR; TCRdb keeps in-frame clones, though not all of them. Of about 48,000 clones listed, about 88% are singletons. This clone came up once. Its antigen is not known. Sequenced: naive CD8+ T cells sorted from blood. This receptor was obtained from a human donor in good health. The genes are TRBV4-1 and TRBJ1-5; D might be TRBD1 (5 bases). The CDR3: CASSQAGGINQPQHF. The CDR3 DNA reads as TGCGCCAGCAGCCAGGCCGGGGGAATCAATCAGCCCCAGCATTTT.